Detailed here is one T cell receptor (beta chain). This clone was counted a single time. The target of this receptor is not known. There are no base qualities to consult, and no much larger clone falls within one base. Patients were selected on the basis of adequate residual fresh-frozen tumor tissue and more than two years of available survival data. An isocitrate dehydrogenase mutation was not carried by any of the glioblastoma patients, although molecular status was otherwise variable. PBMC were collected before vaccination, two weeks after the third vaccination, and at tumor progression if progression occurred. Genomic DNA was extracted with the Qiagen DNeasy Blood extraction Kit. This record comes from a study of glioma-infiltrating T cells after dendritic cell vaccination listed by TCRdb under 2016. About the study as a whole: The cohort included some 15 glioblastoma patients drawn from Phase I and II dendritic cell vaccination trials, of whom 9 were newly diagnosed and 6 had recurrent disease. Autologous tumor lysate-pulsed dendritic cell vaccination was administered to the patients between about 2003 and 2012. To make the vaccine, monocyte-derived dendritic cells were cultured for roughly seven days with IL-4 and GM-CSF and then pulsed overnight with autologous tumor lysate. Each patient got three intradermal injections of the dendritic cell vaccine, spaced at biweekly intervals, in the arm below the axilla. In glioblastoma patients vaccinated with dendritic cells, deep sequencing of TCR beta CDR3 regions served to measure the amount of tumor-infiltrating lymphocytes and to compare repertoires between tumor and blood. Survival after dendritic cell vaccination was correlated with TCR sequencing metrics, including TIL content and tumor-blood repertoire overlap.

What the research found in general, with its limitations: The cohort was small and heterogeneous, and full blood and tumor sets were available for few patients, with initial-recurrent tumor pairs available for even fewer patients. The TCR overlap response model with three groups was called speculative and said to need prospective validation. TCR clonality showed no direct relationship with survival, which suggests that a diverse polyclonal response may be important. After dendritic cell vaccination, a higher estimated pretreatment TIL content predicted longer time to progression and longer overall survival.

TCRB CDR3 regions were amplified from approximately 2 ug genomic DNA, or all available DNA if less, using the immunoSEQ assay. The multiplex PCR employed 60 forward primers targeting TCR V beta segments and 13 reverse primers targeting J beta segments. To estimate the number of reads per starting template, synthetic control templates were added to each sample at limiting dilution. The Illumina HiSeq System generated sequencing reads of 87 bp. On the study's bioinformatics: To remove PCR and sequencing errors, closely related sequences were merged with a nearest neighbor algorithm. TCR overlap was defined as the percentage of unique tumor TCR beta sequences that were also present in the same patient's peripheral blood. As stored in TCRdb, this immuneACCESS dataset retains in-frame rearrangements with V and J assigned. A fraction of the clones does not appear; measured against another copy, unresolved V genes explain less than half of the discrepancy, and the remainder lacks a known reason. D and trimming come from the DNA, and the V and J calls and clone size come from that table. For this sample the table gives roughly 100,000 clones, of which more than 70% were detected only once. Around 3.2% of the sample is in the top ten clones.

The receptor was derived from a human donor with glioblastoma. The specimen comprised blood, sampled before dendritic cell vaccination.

The CDR3 here reads CASSQVGSLYEQYF. The sequenced DNA is TGTGCCAGCAGCCAGGTGGGCTCCCTCTACGAGCAGTACTTC. Recombination joined TRBV7-9 with TRBJ2-7, with no D gene named confidently. V loses 5 bases of germline sequence and J loses 3 bases, and the interval between the two ends is 14 bases. The CDR3, cysteine through phenylalanine, is 14 amino acids long. Only the CDR3 DNA is retained, 42 bases long and in frame from the first base. The germline V gene (reference sequence) provides CDR1 SEHNR and CDR2 FQNEAQ.